This T cell receptor beta chain was profiled in a study of CD8 T cells in ankylosing spondylitis. Study-level points and caveats: Eight highly homologous variants made up a TCR beta motif, and this motif appeared characteristic of ankylosing spondylitis blood.

This clonotype was detected many times. Its antigen remains unidentified. CDR3 size: 16 residues. V dropped 0 bases and J dropped 6 bases, with 12 bases sitting between them. In germline, CDR1 is MGHRA, CDR2 YSYEKL. In TCRdb, the 5' RACE reads were re-called with MiXCR into one record per CDR3 protein. The data show fewer than 450,000 distinct CDR3 sequences, about 15% seen once. The chain recombines TRBV4-1 with TRBJ1-6, with D maybe TRBD1 (6 bases). This receptor was taken from a male donor with ankylosing spondylitis. Source material: blood, either unsorted or a sorted T cell fraction (not recorded which). The DNA of the CDR3 is TGCGCCAGCAGCCAAGATCGTGGGGGCTCTAATTCACCCCTCCACTTT. Translating it yields CASSQDRGGSNSPLHF.